The clone carrying this TCR beta chain was detected ten times or more. Its antigen is still unknown. Preparation of the TCRbeta library involved a method that used unique molecular identifiers. MiXCR, applied by TCRdb to the PCR reads, yields one record per CDR3 protein. The table records hundreds of thousands of distinct CDR3 sequences, 11% of them present only once. The CDR3 runs 12 residues. V lost 6 bases, J lost 1 base, and 8 bases lay in between. CDR1 is DFQATT, CDR2 SNEGSKA, per germline (reference sequence). The data derive from a study of T-cell reconstitution after alpha-beta-depleted transplantation in children. Findings of the study overall: By one year post-transplant, T-cell counts and diversity largely arose from T cells that were newly produced. Surviving recipient T cells and thymic progenitors underlay high day-60 TCRbeta diversity in some patients.

Sequencing used peripheral blood, obtained 180 days after TCRalphabeta/CD19-depleted stem cell transplant. The TCR was taken from a male patient between 2 and 9 years old who had a stem cell transplant for chronic granulomatous disease, so the T cells may come from the graft donor. The chain carries TRBV20-1 and TRBJ2-3; no clear D gene. CDR3 in DNA: TGCAGTGCAATCAGACGCACAGATACGCAGTATTTT. Its translation is CSAIRRTDTQYF.